Described below is a single TCR beta chain sequence and its context. These data belong to a study of blood T cell repertoires in COVID-19. About the study: Some COVID-19 samples were acute and others convalescent; all came from the United States, Italy and Spain.

Here immunoSEQ multiplex PCR was the method, and the copy in TCRdb shows in-frame clones only, minus some. The profile covers 70,000 to 85,000 clones, with roughly nine tenths appearing a single time and under 3% taken by the ten largest. Trimming removed 1 base from V and 4 bases from J, with 13 bases in between. The CDR3 has 16 residues. CDR1 LGHNA and CDR2 YNFKEQ come from the germline V gene. The receptor's source is a woman aged 50 to 65 with active or convalescent COVID-19. The sample taken for sequencing was peripheral blood. V and J are TRBV4-2 and TRBJ2-2; D is perhaps TRBD1 (5 bases). The CDR3 DNA reads as TGTGCCAGCAGCCAAGTAGCTGCCAGGGCCACCGGGGAGCTGTTTTTT. As protein: CASSQVAARATGELFF.